The source of this T cell receptor (beta chain) is a study of CD8 T cells in ankylosing spondylitis. As concerns this clonotype: Its antigen is not identified.

The germline gives CDR1 SGHVS, CDR2 FNYEAQ. The V and J ends lost 1 base and 4 bases respectively, with 11 bases between them. There are 15 residues in the CDR3. Via MiXCR, TCRdb re-called the 5' RACE reads, giving one row per CDR3 protein. Of more than 150,000 distinct CDR3 sequences detected, around a sixth appear once; the ten largest clones hold around 4%. Study-level points and caveats: The study identified a TCR beta motif of seven or eight highly homologous variants that appeared characteristic of ankylosing spondylitis blood.

Specimen: blood, either unsorted or a sorted T cell fraction (not recorded which). The J gene is TRBJ2-1, the V gene TRBV7-6; D perhaps matches TRBD2 (5 bases). This TCR came from a male donor aged 10-30 years with ankylosing spondylitis or in good health (not recorded which). CDR3 bases: TGTGCCAGCAGCTTAGATCCCACTAGATACAATGAGCAGTTCTTC. Translated: CASSLDPTRYNEQFF.